The entry that follows covers one TCR beta chain sequence. The germline V gene has CDR1 SQVTM and CDR2 ANQGSEA. Trimming left V 4 bases short and J 6 bases short, with 12 bases between. The CDR3 totals 12 residues. This entry is derived from a study of cytomegalovirus exposure and HLA in healthy donors. The protocol was immunoSEQ multiplex PCR, while the TCRdb copy is restricted to in-frame clones and leaves out a portion. The table shows some 180,000 clones, with approximately 86% occurring only once. This sequence originates from a man in his thirties or forties in good health and CMV-seropositive. The specimen sequenced was PBMCs. This rearrangement joins TRBV29-1 to TRBJ1-1; D is undetermined. The CDR3, as DNA: TGCAGCGTTGTTCCCCTGCAGGCTGAAGCTTTCTTT. Translating it yields CSVVPLQAEAFF.